Shown below are 12 T cell receptor beta chains from a single sample sequenced in a study of blood T cell repertoires in COVID-19 (dated by TCRdb to 2020 to 2022). The protocol used for the library was the immunoSEQ multiplex PCR assay. As stored in TCRdb, this immuneACCESS dataset retains in-frame rearrangements with V and J assigned. A fraction of the clones does not appear; measured against another copy, unresolved V genes explain less than half of the discrepancy, and the remainder lacks a known reason. The sample data list about 14,000 clones, and approximately 83% of these were observed just once. The ten largest account for around a quarter of the sample. Sample: peripheral blood. These TCRs come from a woman in her sixties or seventies with acute or convalescent COVID-19.

The chain joins TRBV5-1 to TRBJ2-3; weak D call: TRBD1 (6 bases). The germline V and J ends were trimmed by 4 bases and 4 bases, with 10 bases remaining between them. The CDR3 runs to 13 residues. From germline, CDR1 is SGHRS and CDR2 YFSETQ. The CDR3, as DNA: TGCGCCAGCAGCCAGGGGTGGGCAGATACGCAGTATTTT. Residues: CASSQGWADTQYF.

This clone is judged large. The rearrangement joins TRBV28 to TRBJ2-1; 12 bases are a match to TRBD2. V lost 5 bases to trimming and J lost 9 bases; unmatched junction nucleotides: 14. The CDR3 length is 17 residues. The V gene's germline CDR1 is MDHEN and CDR2 SYDVKM. CDR3 DNA sequence: TGTGCCAGCAGTGTGGGGACTAGCGGGCGCAATTGGGGTGAGCAGTTCTTC. Translation: CASSVGTSGRNWGEQFF.

This clone appeared a few times. The chain has TRBV4-1 and TRBJ2-1, with TRBD2 matching over 7 bases. The germline V gene encodes CDR1 MGHRA and CDR2 YSYEKL. CDR3 length: 15 residues. J lost 1 base, V lost 5 bases, and 5 bases had no gene match. CDR3 sequence reads: CASSSREGSYNEQFF. Written as DNA, the CDR3 is TGCGCCAGCAGCTCAAGGGAGGGGTCCTACAATGAGCAGTTCTTC.

V and J are TRBV10-1 and TRBJ1-1, with D possibly matching TRBD1 (6 bases). V lost 0 bases, J lost 1 base, and 9 bases lay in between. Germline V gene lookup returns CDR1 WNHNN and CDR2 SYGVQD (reference sequence). This CDR3 region has 15 residues. The CDR3 protein is CASSESVRGNTEAFF. The CDR3, as DNA: TGCGCCAGCAGTGAGTCCGTCAGGGGGAACACTGAAGCTTTCTTT.

This chain joins TRBV5-6 and TRBJ2-1; 8 nucleotides agree with TRBD1. CDR3 length equals 13 residues. From germline, CDR1 is SGHDT and CDR2 YYEEEE. J gave up 8 bases and V 4 bases, and 5 bases lay outside the gene matches. The CDR3 loop is CASSIRQGHEQFF. Here the CDR3 DNA reads TGTGCCAGCAGCATCAGACAGGGGCATGAGCAGTTCTTC.

This CDR3 is CASTRTPGAEAFF. CDR3 nucleotide sequence: TGTGCCAGCACCAGGACACCGGGCGCTGAAGCTTTCTTT. The rearrangement links TRBV3-1 (or the pseudogene TRBV3-2) to TRBJ1-1; D may be TRBD1 (5 bases). Trimming left V 7 bases short and J 6 bases short, with 15 bases between. In germline, CDR1 is LGHDT, CDR2 YNNKEL (reference sequence). This CDR3 region has 13 residues.

This clone has just a few counts. The genes are TRBV5-1 and TRBJ2-2; 10 nucleotides match TRBD2. The germline V gene encodes CDR1 SGHRS and CDR2 YFSETQ. With 4 bases clipped from V and 0 bases from J, the junction kept 3 bases outside the gene matches. The CDR3 sequence is 16 residues long. This CDR3 is CASSIGLAANTGELFF. Written as DNA, the CDR3 is TGCGCCAGCAGCATCGGACTAGCGGCGAACACCGGGGAGCTGTTTTTT.

This clone has just a few counts. The chain employs TRBV18 and TRBJ2-7; no clear D gene. The germline V gene has CDR1 KGHSH and CDR2 LQKENI. V was clipped by 3 bases and J by 4 bases, with 4 bases between them. This CDR3 region has 11 residues. CDR3 sequence: CASSPGYEQYF. CDR3 bases: TGTGCCAGCTCACCCGGTTACGAGCAGTACTTC.

V is TRBV5-1 and J is TRBJ1-2; 8 bases line up with TRBD1. Germline lookup yields CDR1 SGHRS and CDR2 YFSETQ. J lost 7 bases, V lost 4 bases, and 9 bases had no gene match. The CDR3 runs to 14 residues. CDR3 in amino acids: CASSGQGARFGYTF. CDR3 DNA sequence: TGCGCCAGCAGCGGTCAGGGGGCGCGATTTGGCTACACCTTC. Drawing the rest from reference TRBV5-1 and TRBJ1-2, the complete variable domain is KAGVTQTPRYLIKTRGQQVTLSCSPISGHRSVSWYQQTPGQGLQFLFEYFSETQRNKGNFPGRFSGRQFSNSRSEMNVSTLELGDSALYLCASSGQGARFGYTFGSGTRLTVV.

The gene calls are TRBV5-1 and TRBJ1-1, with D possibly TRBD1 on 5 matching bases. V lost 3 bases and J lost 1, with 10 bases in between. The CDR3 runs to 14 residues. CDR1 is SGHRS, CDR2 YFSETQ, per germline. The CDR3 loop is CASSSGDGNTEAFF. Written as DNA, the CDR3 is TGCGCCAGCAGCTCGGGGGACGGGAACACTGAAGCTTTCTTT.

The V and J genes are TRBV2 and TRBJ1-3; no clear D. This CDR3 spans 15 amino acids. V lost 7 bases to trimming and J lost 0 bases, with 13 bases between them. CDR1 and CDR2 from the germline V gene are SNHLY and FYNNEI. CDR3 region: CASMLESGSGNTIYF. In DNA, the CDR3 is TGTGCCAGCATGCTCGAGAGTGGCTCTGGAAACACCATATATTTT.

J is TRBJ2-7 and V is TRBV2; a weak D match, TRBD1 (6 bases). V lost 6 bases to trimming and J lost 3 bases, with 9 bases between them. Germline V CDR1 and CDR2: SNHLY, FYNNEI. The CDR3 has 12 residues. The DNA for the CDR3 is TGTGCCAGCAGGTTGGACAGCTACGAGCAGTACTTC. Amino acid sequence: CASRLDSYEQYF.